The clone carrying this TCR beta chain has only a few counts. This sample was taken from a study of graft-versus-host responses after intestinal transplantation. Notes on the study in general: GvH clones detected in recipient marrow included some appearing first in ileum or blood.

Responders (approximately 200,000, CFSE-labeled) were co-plated with approximately 200,000 irradiated, violet-dye-labeled stimulators. Assay: immunoSEQ multiplex PCR; the TCRdb copy retains only in-frame clones and omits some. The table lists some 14,000 clones, 30% to 40% of them singletons. Looked up from germline, CDR1 is MNHEY and CDR2 is SMNVEV (reference sequence). Trimming removed 6 bases from V and 8 bases from J; junction bases left unmatched: 8. The CDR3 is 14 residues long. The TCR originated in a human patient who received an intestinal transplant. The specimen was alloreactive CD8+ T cells from a mixed lymphocyte reaction culture, collected before intestinal transplant. Stated subset: CFSE-low proliferating T cells sorted from roughly six-day pre-transplant mixed lymphocyte reaction (GvH or HvG direction). This chain links TRBV27 with TRBJ2-1; 9 bases map to TRBD2. CDR3 DNA: TGTGCCAGCAGGGGGACTAGCCTTGTAGATGAGCAGTTCTTC. It translates to CASRGTSLVDEQFF.